Here is one T cell receptor beta chain with its context. This specimen comes from a study of blood T cell repertoires in COVID-19. About the study: Sites across the United States, Italy and Spain contributed samples from acute and convalescent COVID-19. Sample material is recorded as cDNA or gDNA derived from T cells, B-cell-depleted T cells, or PBMCs.

The CDR3 spans 11 residues. The V gene end was trimmed by 8 bases and the J gene end by 6 bases; junction bases not matched to a gene: 0. CDR1 is GTSNPN and CDR2 is SVGIG in the germline V gene (reference sequence). Original analysis: Amplification from reference gene primers served as the basis for estimated nucleated cell counts. TCRdb keeps only in-frame clones here, not all; method: immunoSEQ multiplex PCR. V, J and clone size derive from that table, while D and trimming were established from the DNA sequence. The sample carries 200,000 or so clones, roughly 87% recorded once. The sequenced sample consisted of peripheral blood. This sequence joins TRBV30 and TRBJ2-1, with 11 bases identical to TRBD2. The receptor was isolated from a man aged 40-55 years with active or convalescent COVID-19. The CDR3 DNA is TGTGCCGGGACTAGCGGCAATGAGCAGTTCTTC. Translation gives CAGTSGNEQFF.